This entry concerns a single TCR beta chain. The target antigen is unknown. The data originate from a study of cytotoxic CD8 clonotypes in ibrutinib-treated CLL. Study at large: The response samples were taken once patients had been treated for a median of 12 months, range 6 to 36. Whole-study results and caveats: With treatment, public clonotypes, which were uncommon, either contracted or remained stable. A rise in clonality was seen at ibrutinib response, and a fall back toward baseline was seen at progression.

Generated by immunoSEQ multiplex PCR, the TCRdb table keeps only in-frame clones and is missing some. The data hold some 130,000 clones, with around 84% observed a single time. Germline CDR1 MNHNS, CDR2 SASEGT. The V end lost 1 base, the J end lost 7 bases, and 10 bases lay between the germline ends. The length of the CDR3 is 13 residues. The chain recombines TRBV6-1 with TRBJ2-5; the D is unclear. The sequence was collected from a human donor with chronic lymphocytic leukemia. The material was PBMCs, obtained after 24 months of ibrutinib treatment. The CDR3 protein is CASSEVTSGTQYF. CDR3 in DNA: TGTGCCAGCAGTGAAGTGACTTCGGGGACCCAGTACTTC.